These 19 T cell receptor beta chains were all obtained from the same sample, sequenced in a study of identical twins. TCRdb independently ran MiXCR on the 5' RACE reads; one entry per CDR3 protein. The sample includes 220,000 or so distinct CDR3 sequences, roughly 7% of them seen just once. This sample also appeared in a second study, on yellow fever vaccine responses in identical twins.

Sequenced: memory (CD45RO+) T cells sorted from blood. Receptors originate from a woman younger than 35 in good health.

V is TRBV25-1 and J is TRBJ2-7; 7 bases are shared with TRBD1. The V segment lost 4 bases and the J segment 13 bases; nucleotides outside the gene matches: 10. Germline V gives CDR1 MGHDK, CDR2 SYGVNS. The CDR3 has 12 amino acids. The CDR3 loop reads CASSGGSGQLYF. As DNA, the CDR3 is TGTGCCAGCAGTGGGGGATCGGGACAGTTATACTTC.

In its sample, this clonotype was seen a few times. The genes are TRBV5-8 and TRBJ2-7; 7 bases are a match to TRBD1. The CDR3 is 14 amino acids. Looked up from germline, CDR1 is SGHTS and CDR2 is YDEGEE. Trimming took 1 base from V and 6 from J; bases not matched to a gene: 7. CDR3 in amino acids: CASSLTNSGGEQYV. The CDR3 DNA sequence: TGTGCCAGCAGCTTGACCAACTCAGGGGGCGAGCAGTACGTC.

This clonotype was observed at least ten times. The chain is built from TRBV2 and TRBJ1-2; no definite D call. Trimming pared 2 bases from V and 3 bases from J, leaving 10 bases between. CDR3 length equals 14 residues. Germline assignment: CDR1 SNHLY and CDR2 FYNNEI. The CDR3 loop is CASSEISVDYGYTF. In DNA, the CDR3 is TGTGCCAGCAGTGAAATCAGTGTAGACTATGGCTACACCTTC.

This clonotype was detected a few times. The chain uses TRBV6-1 and TRBJ2-1, with D perhaps matching TRBD1 or TRBD2 (6 bases each). The germline V gene encodes CDR1 MNHNS and CDR2 SASEGT. Trimming removed 3 bases from V and 15 bases from J, with 33 bases in between. The CDR3 is 18 amino acids. CDR3 nucleotide sequence: TGTGCCAGCAGTGAGTTGGGGGACAAGGTGGGCCGCCGACTAGATCTGTTCTTC. It specifies CASSELGDKVGRRLDLFF.

This clonotype was found many times. J is TRBJ1-5 and V is TRBV12-3 or TRBV12-4; TRBD1 agrees at 7 bases. V lost 4 bases, J lost 7 bases, and 7 bases stayed unmatched. CDR3 length: 14 amino acids. In nucleotides, the CDR3 is TGTGCCAGCAGTTGGGGACAGTCAAGGCAGCCCCAGCATTTT. Translating it yields CASSWGQSRQPQHF.

This clonotype occurred a few times. The chain combines TRBV4-1 with TRBJ2-1, with D unclear. Trimming took off 0 bases at V and 4 bases at J, with 13 bases between the two ends. Germline lookup yields CDR1 MGHRA and CDR2 YSYEKL. The CDR3 is 16 residues long. CDR3 DNA: TGCGCCAGCAGCCAAGAGCCAGCGACGCCTTACAATGAGCAGTTCTTC. Its translation is CASSQEPATPYNEQFF.

This clonotype appeared many times. The CDR3 here is CASSQAAGAAEAFF. The CDR3 DNA follows: TGTGCCAGCAGCCAAGCGGCAGGGGCGGCTGAAGCTTTCTTT. The genes are TRBV3-1 and TRBJ1-1; TRBD1 might be the D (6 bases). The V end was cut by 1 base, the J end by 6 bases, with 12 bases between. This CDR3 is 14 amino acids long. Germline CDR1 LGHDT, CDR2 YNNKEL (reference sequence).

In this sample, this clonotype turned up many times. The chain combines TRBV4-2 with TRBJ1-1; D is perhaps TRBD1 (5 bases). CDR1 and CDR2 from the germline V gene are LGHNA and YNFKEQ. The CDR3 is 16 amino acids. Trimming removed 1 base at V and 0 bases at J, with 12 bases between. The CDR3 DNA reads as TGTGCCAGCAGCCAAGGACAGCTACTCATGAACACTGAAGCTTTCTTT. It specifies CASSQGQLLMNTEAFF.

This clonotype was counted only a few times. V usage is TRBV10-3 and J usage is TRBJ2-6; 7 bases line up with TRBD1. The CDR3 runs to 16 residues. CDR1 is ENHRY, CDR2 SYGVKD, per germline. Trimming cost V 11 bases and J 0 bases; bases outside gene matches: 10. The CDR3 DNA is TGTGCCTCCCGGACAGGAACAGACTCTGGGGCCAACGTCCTGACTTTC. It codes for CASRTGTDSGANVLTF.

This clonotype was counted between two and nine times. This chain connects TRBV2 to TRBJ2-2, with no clear D. CDR1 is SNHLY, CDR2 FYNNEI, per germline. This CDR3 is 13 amino acids long. Trimming took 7 bases from V and 1 from J, leaving 7 bases between them. CDR3 region: CASIARNTGELFF. The CDR3, as DNA: TGTGCCAGCATCGCGCGGAACACCGGGGAGCTGTTTTTT.

This clonotype was detected many times. The chain carries TRBV7-3 and TRBJ2-2, with D perhaps TRBD1 (6 bases). This CDR3 has 15 residues. Trimming shortened V by 4 bases and J by 1 base, and 10 bases separated the two germline ends. In germline, CDR1 is SGHTA, CDR2 FQGTGA. The CDR3 reads CASSSRTENTGELFF. The DNA for the CDR3 is TGTGCCAGCAGCTCCCGGACAGAGAACACCGGGGAGCTGTTTTTT.

This clonotype was seen at least ten times. The gene calls are TRBV24-1 and TRBJ2-3; D unresolved. Trimming removed 0 bases from V and 1 base from J, with 7 bases in between. Germline V CDR1 and CDR2: KGHDR, SFDVKD. This CDR3 has 15 amino acids. CDR3 sequence: CATSDLGRGTDTQYF. In nucleotides, the CDR3 is TGTGCCACCAGTGATTTGGGACGAGGCACAGATACGCAGTATTTT.

This clonotype was counted at least ten times. This chain uses TRBV5-1 with TRBJ2-1; 7 nucleotides agree with TRBD1. CDR3 size: 17 residues. The V segment lost 4 bases and the J segment 7 bases; nucleotides outside the gene matches: 17. Germline V gene lookup returns CDR1 SGHRS and CDR2 YFSETQ. CDR3 residues: CASSKLQGTFTRNEQFF. The CDR3 nucleotides are TGCGCCAGCAGCAAATTACAGGGGACCTTTACTAGGAATGAGCAGTTCTTC.

This clonotype was recorded many times. The V and J genes are TRBV7-6 and TRBJ2-5; perhaps TRBD1 as D (5 bases). V was cut by 3 bases and J by 1 base, with 9 bases left in between. The CDR3 covers 14 residues. Germline V lookup: CDR1 SGHVS, CDR2 FNYEAQ. The CDR3 reads CASSLGQSQETQYF. CDR3 DNA sequence: TGTGCCAGCAGCTTGGGGCAGAGCCAAGAGACCCAGTACTTC. Supplemented by reference TRBV7-6 and TRBJ2-5, the full variable domain reads GAGVSQSPRYKVTKRGQDVALRCDPISGHVSLYWYRQALGQGPEFLTYFNYEAQQDKSGLPNDRFSAERPEGSISTLTIQRTEQRDSAMYRCASSLGQSQETQYFGPGTRLLVL.

The chain is built from TRBV2 and TRBJ1-6; no definite D call. CDR3 length equals 12 residues. The V end lost 6 bases, the J end lost 9 bases, and 9 bases lay between the germline ends. CDR1 and CDR2 (germline): SNHLY, FYNNEI. The CDR3 nucleotides read TGTGCCAGCAGGGAATCAGCTTCACCCCTCCACTTT. Protein sequence: CASRESASPLHF.

In regard to this clonotype: A clone one base away is much larger, so this may be a read error. The chain recombines TRBV6-7 with TRBJ2-7; 8 nucleotides match TRBD1. TRBV6-7 is annotated as an ORF whose role is uncertain. This CDR3 contains 19 residues. DNA of the CDR3: TGTACCAGCAGTTTAGGAGTCCCTTCCAGGGGGCGAAAATCCTACGAGCAGTACTTC. Its protein is CTSSLGVPSRGRKSYEQYF.

Many counts were recorded for this clonotype. The V call is TRBV24-1, the J call TRBJ2-7; D might be TRBD1 (5 bases). Trimming cost V 1 base and J 4 bases, with 13 bases left between them. The length of the CDR3 is 15 residues. The germline V gene encodes CDR1 KGHDR and CDR2 SFDVKD. The CDR3 nucleotides read TGTGCCACCAGTGATTTATCGGACAAACCTTACGAGCAGTACTTC. Protein sequence: CATSDLSDKPYEQYF.

The rearrangement uses TRBV3-1 and TRBJ2-4; D tentatively reads TRBD1 or TRBD2 (5 bases each). Germline loops: CDR1 LGHDT, CDR2 YNNKEL (reference sequence). Trimming left V 4 bases short and J 15 bases short, with 16 bases between. CDR3 length equals 12 residues. The CDR3 spells CASSPRDHEPYF. CDR3 bases: TGTGCCAGCAGCCCACGGGACCACGAACCGTACTTC.

This clonotype occurred many times. V and J are TRBV5-1 and TRBJ2-1; no clear D gene. In germline, CDR1 is SGHRS, CDR2 YFSETQ. The CDR3 runs to 13 residues. Deletions cut 1 base from V and 6 bases from J, with 8 bases between. CDR3 nucleotide sequence: TGCGCCAGCAGCTTGATGACCATCAATGAGCAGTTCTTC. Protein sequence: CASSLMTINEQFF.